The 29 T cell receptor beta chains in this list originate from one sample, sequenced in a study of blood T cell repertoires in COVID-19. Produced via immunoSEQ multiplex PCR; TCRdb's table is partial and in-frame only. The sample lists just under 350,000 clones; around 88% were seen once. What was sequenced was peripheral blood. These receptors all stem from a man aged 30 to 45 with active or convalescent COVID-19.

The gene calls are TRBV24-1 and TRBJ2-1, with TRBD2 identical over 7 bases. There are 16 residues in the CDR3. V lost 3 bases, J lost 5 bases, and 9 bases stayed unmatched. Germline assignment: CDR1 KGHDR and CDR2 SFDVKD. For the CDR3, the DNA is TGTGCCACCAGTGATGCCGTGGGGAGCGGGAACAATGAGCAGTTCTTC. Translation: CATSDAVGSGNNEQFF.

The V and J genes are TRBV5-1 and TRBJ1-1, with D possibly matching TRBD1 (5 bases). V was clipped by 4 bases and J by 4 bases, with 14 bases between them. This CDR3 comprises 14 residues. Per the germline V gene, CDR1 is SGHRS and CDR2 is YFSETQ. The CDR3 protein is CASSRPGGGTEAFF. The CDR3 DNA reads TGCGCCAGCAGCCGCCCGGGGGGTGGCACTGAAGCTTTCTTT. The variable domain in full, with the rest retrieved from reference TRBV5-1 and TRBJ1-1, is KAGVTQTPRYLIKTRGQQVTLSCSPISGHRSVSWYQQTPGQGLQFLFEYFSETQRNKGNFPGRFSGRQFSNSRSEMNVSTLELGDSALYLCASSRPGGGTEAFFGQGTRLTVV.

The table lists this clone with a count of one. The chain recombines TRBV7-2 with TRBJ1-1; D gene uncertain. The V end lost 1 base, the J end lost 3 bases, and 9 bases lay between the germline ends. This CDR3 is built from 14 residues. Germline-derived CDR1 and CDR2 are SGHTA and FQGNSA. This CDR3 is CASSLVSMDTEAFF. The CDR3 coding sequence is TGTGCCAGCAGCTTAGTCAGTATGGACACTGAAGCTTTCTTT.

V gene TRBV29-1 combines with J gene TRBJ2-7; maybe TRBD2 (6 bases). Germline V lookup: CDR1 SQVTM, CDR2 ANQGSEA. This CDR3 spans 12 amino acids. V was trimmed by 7 bases and J by 3 bases, leaving 13 bases between them. The CDR3 bases are TGCAGCGCCCGGGACTCGTACTACGAGCAGTACTTC. Translation gives CSARDSYYEQYF.

This clone has a single count. V is TRBV7-2 and J is TRBJ2-5; TRBD1 matches 8 bases. V lost 0 bases and J lost 6; bases outside the gene matches: 15. Germline V CDR1 and CDR2: SGHTA, FQGNSA. This CDR3 is 18 amino acids long. The CDR3 sequence: CASSLARTGTGEGKTQYF. The CDR3 DNA follows: TGTGCCAGCAGCTTAGCCCGAACCGGGACAGGCGAAGGAAAGACCCAGTACTTC.

V usage is TRBV28 and J usage is TRBJ2-7; 11 bases align to TRBD2. The V and J ends lost 8 bases and 3 bases, in that order; junction bases with no gene match: 6. This CDR3 comprises 14 residues. Germline loops: CDR1 MDHEN, CDR2 SYDVKM. This CDR3 reads CASLPLAGDYEQYF. In DNA, the CDR3 is TGTGCCAGCCTTCCACTAGCGGGAGACTACGAGCAGTACTTC.

This clone occurred once. The J gene is TRBJ2-7, the V gene TRBV13, with TRBD1 matching 9 bases. Trimming cost V 5 bases and J 3 bases; bases outside gene matches: 8. The germline gives CDR1 PRHDT, CDR2 FYEKMQ (reference sequence). The CDR3 is 15 residues long. The CDR3 sequence is CASSLKGQGRYEQYF. The CDR3 DNA sequence: TGTGCCAGCAGCCTAAAGGGACAGGGTCGCTACGAGCAGTACTTC. The entire variable domain, with the rest obtained from reference TRBV13 and TRBJ2-7, is as follows: AAGVIQSPRHLIKEKRETATLKCYPIPRHDTVYWYQQGPGQDPQFLISFYEKMQSDKGSIPDRFSAQQFSDYHSELNMSSLELGDSALYFCASSLKGQGRYEQYFGPGTRLTVT.

J is TRBJ2-5 and V is TRBV2; maybe TRBD2 (6 bases). The germline V gene encodes CDR1 SNHLY and CDR2 FYNNEI. The germline V and J ends were trimmed by 2 bases and 4 bases, with 17 bases remaining between them. The CDR3 totals 16 residues. CDR3 bases: TGTGCCAGCAGTGAATACGCTGGACCCGGGGGAGAGACCCAGTACTTC. Translated, it gives CASSEYAGPGGETQYF.

The chain couples TRBV4-1 to TRBJ2-6; possibly TRBD1 for D (6 bases). This CDR3 comprises 16 residues. Trimming left V 3 bases short and J 2 bases short, with 11 bases between. The germline V gene encodes CDR1 MGHRA and CDR2 YSYEKL. The CDR3 DNA sequence: TGCGCCAGCAGCCAGCCCAGGGGCCCTGGGGCCAACGTCCTGACTTTC. Encoded protein: CASSQPRGPGANVLTF.

The rearrangement links TRBV9 to TRBJ2-7; TRBD1 matches at 7 bases. This CDR3 comprises 14 residues. Unmatched junction bases numbered 10, after V lost 3 bases and J lost 7 bases. CDR1 and CDR2 from the germline V gene are SGDLS and YYNGEE. CDR3 DNA sequence: TGTGCCAGCAGCGAATGGACAGGACCAGGGGAGCAGTACTTC. Translation gives CASSEWTGPGEQYF.

The CDR3 region is CATSDNGGGPYEQYF. CDR3 nucleotides: TGTGCCACCAGTGATAACGGAGGGGGCCCCTACGAGCAGTACTTC. The gene calls are TRBV24-1 and TRBJ2-7; TRBD1 might be the D (7 bases). The CDR3 loop spans 15 amino acids. Per germline, CDR1 KGHDR and CDR2 SFDVKD. V shed 3 bases and J shed 2 bases, with 13 bases lying between them.

This clone came up a few times. This chain connects TRBV12-5 to TRBJ1-1, with D unresolved. Trimming took 2 bases from V and 7 from J, leaving 8 bases between them. Germline V gene data show CDR1 as LGHNT and CDR2 as FRNRAP. This CDR3 region has 12 residues. The CDR3 here is CASGLTVDEAFF. CDR3 coding DNA: TGTGCTAGTGGTTTGACCGTAGATGAAGCTTTCTTT.

The chain uses TRBV15 and TRBJ2-7; 8 bases align to TRBD2. Per the germline V gene, CDR1 is LNHNV and CDR2 is YYDKDF (reference sequence). After removal of 1 base from V and 2 bases from J, the junction contained 4 bases not matched to a gene. This CDR3 comprises 15 residues. The CDR3 sequence is CATSRGGSGAYEQYF. In DNA form, the CDR3 reads TGTGCCACCAGCAGAGGGGGTAGCGGGGCCTACGAGCAGTACTTC.

The genes are TRBV28 and TRBJ1-4; a weak D match, TRBD1 (6 bases). The germline V gene has CDR1 MDHEN and CDR2 SYDVKM. The length of the CDR3 is 14 residues. Trimming took off 5 bases at V and 7 bases at J, with 14 bases between the two ends. CDR3 amino acids: CASSNRDIGEKLFF. The CDR3 bases are TGTGCCAGCAGTAACCGGGACATTGGTGAAAAACTGTTTTTT.

The V and J genes are TRBV6-2 or TRBV6-3 and TRBJ2-7, with D maybe TRBD2 (6 bases). Germline V gene sequence: CDR1 MNHEY, CDR2 SVGEGT. The CDR3 is 12 residues long. The germline V and J ends were trimmed by 5 bases and 4 bases, with 9 bases remaining between them. CDR3 sequence reads: CASSRDFYEQYF. The CDR3 DNA reads TGTGCCAGCAGTAGGGACTTTTACGAGCAGTACTTC.

The chain couples TRBV23-1 to TRBJ2-3; 11 positions match TRBD2. TRBV23-1 is treated as an ORF (open reading frame) with a function not yet certain. This CDR3 region has 16 residues. Germline trimming cut 6 bases from V and 2 bases from J; bases unmatched to any gene: 7. Written as DNA, the CDR3 is TGCGCCAGCAGAGGACTAGCGGGCCTCTCCACAGATACGCAGTATTTT. Translating gives CASRGLAGLSTDTQYF.

The V call is TRBV28, the J call TRBJ2-3, with D possibly TRBD2 on 5 matching bases. The CDR3 is 15 amino acids. The ends were cut back, 4 bases at V and 1 base at J, with 12 bases in the middle. Germline values: CDR1 MDHEN, CDR2 SYDVKM. CDR3 sequence (DNA): TGTGCCAGCAGTTCCCAAGCGGAAGGCACAGATACGCAGTATTTT. As protein: CASSSQAEGTDTQYF. The complete variable domain, with remaining parts taken from reference TRBV28 and TRBJ2-3, reads DVKVTQSSRYLVKRTGEKVFLECVQDMDHENMFWYRQDPGLGLRLIYFSYDVKMKEKGDIPEGYSVSREKKERFSLILESASTNQTSMYLCASSSQAEGTDTQYFGPGTRLTVL.

This clone was observed a handful of times. The rearrangement links TRBV28 to TRBJ1-1, with 11 bases aligning to TRBD1. The trim removed 9 bases at V and 4 bases at J, leaving 1 base unmatched. CDR1 is MDHEN, CDR2 SYDVKM, per germline. The CDR3 totals 12 residues. As DNA, the CDR3 is TGTGCCAGTGGGACAGGGGGCACTGAAGCTTTCTTT. Translation: CASGTGGTEAFF.

The chain carries TRBV29-1 and TRBJ2-3; 9 bases map to TRBD1. Germline CDR1 is SQVTM and CDR2 is ANQGSEA. The CDR3 runs to 13 residues. After removal of 8 bases from V and 5 bases from J, the junction contained 8 bases not matched to a gene. Here the CDR3 reads CSTPGQGIDTQYF. The CDR3 nucleotides read TGCAGCACTCCGGGACAGGGCATAGATACGCAGTATTTT.

V is TRBV28 and J is TRBJ1-2; perhaps TRBD1 as D (6 bases). The CDR3 spans 15 residues. Germline CDR1 is MDHEN and CDR2 is SYDVKM. V lost 8 bases to trimming and J lost 6 bases, with 22 bases between them. CDR3 amino acids: CASGQGGAFNDGYTF. DNA of the CDR3: TGTGCCAGCGGACAAGGGGGGGCTTTTAATGATGGCTACACCTTC.

The rearrangement uses TRBV19 and TRBJ2-4; TRBD1 agrees at 7 bases. The CDR3 length is 14 residues. Germline V gene lookup returns CDR1 LNHDA and CDR2 SQIVND (reference sequence). The V gene end was trimmed by 5 bases and the J gene end by 8 bases; junction bases not matched to a gene: 9. The CDR3 sequence is CASSPRQGEDIQYF. CDR3 DNA: TGTGCCAGTAGTCCCCGACAGGGTGAGGACATTCAGTACTTC.

J is TRBJ2-1 and V is TRBV4-3; the match to TRBD2 covers 10 bases. CDR1 and CDR2 from the germline V gene are LGHNA and YSLEER. The V segment lost 0 bases and the J segment 6 bases; nucleotides outside the gene matches: 5. The CDR3 is 16 residues long. The CDR3 DNA follows: TGCGCCAGCAGCCAAGATCAAGCGGGGGGGCCCAATGAGCAGTTCTTC. It yields the protein CASSQDQAGGPNEQFF.

The V and J genes are TRBV15 and TRBJ1-2; 9 nucleotides agree with TRBD1. The germline CDR1 and CDR2 sequences are LNHNV and YYDKDF (reference sequence). This CDR3 has 18 amino acids. V gave up 2 bases and J gave up 8 bases; unmatched junction bases: 18. The CDR3 bases are TGTGCCACCAGCAGACTCCCTCGGGACAGGGAGCTAGGCCCGGGCTACACCTTC. It is translated as CATSRLPRDRELGPGYTF.

The chain employs TRBV9 and TRBJ2-3; D perhaps matches TRBD2 (6 bases). CDR1 and CDR2 from the germline V gene are SGDLS and YYNGEE. Trimming left V 3 bases short and J 5 bases short, with 16 bases between. The CDR3 has 15 residues. CDR3 protein: CASSATGGARDTQYF. The CDR3 coding sequence is TGTGCCAGCAGCGCGACTGGCGGGGCCAGAGATACGCAGTATTTT.

This clone was observed a few times. The V call is TRBV4-2, the J call TRBJ2-6; no firm D call. Germline V gives CDR1 LGHNA, CDR2 YNFKEQ. The CDR3 runs 18 residues. Trimming took 4 bases from V and 0 from J, leaving 16 bases between them. The CDR3 here is CASSPYYRRSSGANVLTF. CDR3 sequence (DNA): TGTGCCAGCAGCCCTTACTATCGACGGAGCTCTGGGGCCAACGTCCTGACTTTC.

The rearrangement links TRBV20-1 to TRBJ1-2, with D tentatively TRBD1 (6 bases). The CDR3 spans 11 residues. Germline V CDR1 and CDR2: DFQATT, SNEGSKA (reference sequence). V lost 4 bases and J 3 bases, leaving 6 bases between the germline ends. Here the CDR3 reads CSATGDYGYTF. CDR3 nucleotides: TGCAGTGCTACAGGGGACTATGGCTACACCTTC.

This clone was recorded only once. V and J are TRBV9 and TRBJ2-7; maybe TRBD1 (7 bases). This CDR3 region has 14 residues. The ends were cut back, 3 bases at V and 6 bases at J, with 16 bases in the middle. Germline CDR1 and CDR2: SGDLS and YYNGEE. The CDR3 nucleotides are TGTGCCAGCAGCGGGGGGGACAGCACAGGCGAGCAGTACTTC. It codes for CASSGGDSTGEQYF.

This clone was seen just once. This chain links TRBV5-1 with TRBJ2-3; 10 positions match TRBD2. Germline V gene lookup returns CDR1 SGHRS and CDR2 YFSETQ. J gave up 5 bases and V 4 bases, and 10 bases lay outside the gene matches. This CDR3 comprises 16 residues. CDR3 DNA sequence: TGCGCCAGCAGCGTAGCGGGACTAGCGACTGTAGATACGCAGTATTTT. Protein product: CASSVAGLATVDTQYF.

The chain links TRBV30 to TRBJ1-5; TRBD1 aligns across 12 bases. The ends lost 5 bases at V and 7 bases at J; junction bases unmatched: 3. This CDR3 contains 13 residues. Germline loops: CDR1 GTSNPN, CDR2 SVGIG (reference sequence). The CDR3 sequence: CAWGTGGQQPQHF. The CDR3, as DNA: TGTGCCTGGGGGACAGGGGGCCAACAGCCCCAGCATTTT.